This entry lists 25 T cell receptor beta chains sequenced from one sample in a study of T-cell memory formation after mild COVID-19. TCRdb re-analysed the 5' RACE reads in MiXCR, keeping a single row per CDR3 protein. The sample lists more than 120,000 distinct CDR3 sequences, roughly 21% occurring once. Sequenced sample: PBMCs or a T cell subset sorted from them (not recorded which). The origin of the receptors is an adult woman who had mild COVID-19 (a few samples of this study predate the infection). Cell type and time point are not known.

In this sample, this clonotype turned up a few times. The chain combines TRBV5-5 with TRBJ1-1, with a tentative D call TRBD1 (6 bases). This CDR3 region has 15 residues. V lost 7 bases and J 3 bases, leaving 19 bases between the germline ends. Germline V lookup: CDR1 SGHKS, CDR2 YYEKEE (reference sequence). Here the CDR3 DNA reads TGTGCCAGCGGCGCATTAGGGGGATCGGACACTGAAGCTTTCTTT. The encoded protein is CASGALGGSDTEAFF.

This clonotype showed up many times. This sequence joins TRBV24-1 and TRBJ2-7, with D unresolved. The V gene's germline CDR1 is KGHDR and CDR2 SFDVKD. With 5 bases removed from V and 4 bases from J, the gap between germline ends came to 11 bases. The CDR3 has 13 residues. CDR3 in amino acids: CATSVPDPYEQYF. The DNA of the CDR3 is TGTGCCACCAGTGTTCCAGACCCTTACGAGCAGTACTTC.

This clonotype turned up a few times. CDR3 residues: CSARLAGVSTDTQYF. The CDR3 DNA follows: TGCAGTGCTAGACTAGCGGGAGTCAGCACAGATACGCAGTATTTT. This chain connects TRBV20-1 to TRBJ2-3; TRBD2 aligns across 10 bases. With 2 bases clipped from V and 0 bases from J, the junction kept 2 bases outside the gene matches. CDR1 is DFQATT, CDR2 SNEGSKA, per germline (reference sequence). The CDR3 loop spans 15 amino acids.

This clonotype showed up just a few times. The chain couples TRBV7-6 to TRBJ2-1; D not certain. The germline CDR1 and CDR2 sequences are SGHVS and FNYEAQ. The CDR3 is 14 amino acids. V lost 1 base to trimming and J lost 6 bases, with 10 bases between them. CDR3 protein: CASSLEVNANEQFF. CDR3 DNA: TGTGCCAGCAGCTTAGAGGTGAATGCCAATGAGCAGTTCTTC. The variable domain in full, with the rest retrieved from reference TRBV7-6 and TRBJ2-1, is GAGVSQSPRYKVTKRGQDVALRCDPISGHVSLYWYRQALGQGPEFLTYFNYEAQQDKSGLPNDRFSAERPEGSISTLTIQRTEQRDSAMYRCASSLEVNANEQFFGPGTRLTVL.

V and J are TRBV5-1 and TRBJ2-1; 9 bases agree with TRBD2. Germline CDR1 SGHRS, CDR2 YFSETQ. This CDR3 comprises 16 residues. V gave up 4 bases and J gave up 0 bases; unmatched junction bases: 5. The CDR3 DNA reads as TGCGCCAGCAGCCCCCTACTAGCGGGCTCCTACAATGAGCAGTTCTTC. As protein: CASSPLLAGSYNEQFF.

This clonotype was seen a few times. The chain links TRBV30 to TRBJ1-1; D is perhaps TRBD1 (5 bases). This CDR3 has 15 amino acids. V was cut by 3 bases and J by 5 bases, with 19 bases left in between. Germline CDR1 and CDR2: GTSNPN and SVGIG (reference sequence). CDR3 sequence reads: CAWRGPGSSRTEAFF. The DNA for the CDR3 is TGTGCCTGGAGGGGACCTGGATCTAGCAGGACTGAAGCTTTCTTT.

The gene calls are TRBV2 and TRBJ1-5; the D gene is possibly TRBD1 (6 bases). The CDR3 is 14 amino acids. The germline CDR1 and CDR2 sequences are SNHLY and FYNNEI. Trimming took 4 bases from V and 7 from J, leaving 14 bases between them. CDR3 nucleotide sequence: TGTGCCAGCAGTGCGGAGGGGGGAGGACAGCCCCAGCATTTT. Encoded protein: CASSAEGGGQPQHF.

This clonotype was seen repeatedly, ten times or more. This chain joins TRBV7-7 and TRBJ2-5; 12 nucleotides match TRBD2. This CDR3 contains 20 residues. V shed 5 bases and J 3 bases; nucleotides not matched to a gene: 19. CDR1 is SSHAT, CDR2 FNYEAQ, per germline (reference sequence). In DNA, the CDR3 is TGTGCCAGCAGCGCAGAAACGAAAGTAGGACTAGCGGGGTCTGAAGAGACCCAGTACTTC. It codes for CASSAETKVGLAGSEETQYF.

The chain carries TRBV19 and TRBJ1-1; D is uncertain. CDR3 length: 12 amino acids. Trimming took off 7 bases at V and 6 bases at J, with 12 bases between the two ends. CDR1 is LNHDA, CDR2 SQIVND, per germline (reference sequence). The CDR3: CASKRQRPEAFF. The DNA of the CDR3 is TGTGCCAGTAAGAGGCAGCGCCCTGAAGCTTTCTTT.

The chain employs TRBV9 and TRBJ2-5, with D perhaps TRBD1 or TRBD2 (5 bases each). The length of the CDR3 is 15 residues. Germline V gives CDR1 SGDLS, CDR2 YYNGEE. Trimming took off 3 bases at V and 5 bases at J, with 17 bases between the two ends. CDR3 loop: CASSAGAGYAETQYF. In DNA form, the CDR3 reads TGTGCCAGCAGCGCCGGGGCCGGGTACGCGGAGACCCAGTACTTC.

This clonotype was found a few times. The V and J genes are TRBV12-3 or TRBV12-4 and TRBJ2-7; 7 nucleotides align to TRBD1. V shed 6 bases, J shed 2 bases, and the junction held 7 bases outside the gene matches. The CDR3 has 14 residues. This CDR3 reads CASRRQGRTYEQYF. Written as DNA, the CDR3 is TGTGCCAGCAGAAGACAGGGTAGGACCTACGAGCAGTACTTC.

The table lists this clonotype with a few counts. The chain joins TRBV5-4 to TRBJ2-3, with D perhaps TRBD1 or TRBD2 (5 bases each). Trimming stripped 4 bases from V and 2 bases from J, with 11 bases between. CDR3 length: 14 amino acids. Germline CDR1 SGHNT, CDR2 YYREEE (reference sequence). CDR3 bases: TGTGCCAGCAGCGCTCAGGGAGCCACAGATACGCAGTATTTT. Its protein is CASSAQGATDTQYF.

This sequence joins TRBV5-1 and TRBJ2-7; TRBD1 might be the D (5 bases). V lost 4 bases, J lost 6 bases, and 23 bases lay in between. The CDR3 covers 16 residues. Germline V gene data show CDR1 as SGHRS and CDR2 as YFSETQ. CDR3 nucleotide sequence: TGCGCCAGCAGCCAAACGACAGACCTATACTATGGCGAGCAGTACTTC. Residues: CASSQTTDLYYGEQYF.

The chain couples TRBV3-1 to TRBJ2-7, with a weak D call TRBD1 (6 bases). Per germline, CDR1 LGHDT and CDR2 YNNKEL (reference sequence). V was cut by 3 bases and J by 4 bases, with 16 bases left in between. The CDR3 length is 15 residues. The CDR3 nucleotides are TGTGCCAGCAGCCAGGACAGAATTCAGGTATACGAGCAGTACTTC. Translating gives CASSQDRIQVYEQYF.

This clonotype was observed many times. This sequence joins TRBV7-9 and TRBJ2-1; D call uncertain. V lost 3 bases and J 5 bases, leaving 5 bases between the germline ends. Germline loops: CDR1 SEHNR, CDR2 FQNEAQ (reference sequence). The CDR3 runs to 12 residues. The DNA of the CDR3 is TGTGCCAGCAGCTTGAGCAACAATGAGCAGTTCTTC. Translated: CASSLSNNEQFF.

The CDR3 loop reads CASSGGLRSYNEQFF. CDR3 coding DNA: TGTGCCAGCTCGGGGGGGCTACGCTCCTACAATGAGCAGTTCTTC. The chain is built from TRBV27 and TRBJ2-1; 8 nucleotides line up with TRBD2. The CDR3 totals 15 residues. With V trimmed by 8 bases and J by 0 bases, 6 bases remained unmatched. CDR1 is MNHEY and CDR2 is SMNVEV in the germline V gene (reference sequence).

This sequence joins TRBV4-1 and TRBJ1-2; D ambiguous. V was shortened by 4 bases and J by 0 bases, with 15 bases between the two germline ends. The germline V gene has CDR1 MGHRA and CDR2 YSYEKL. This CDR3 is built from 16 residues. The CDR3 sequence is CASSRSSDGSNYGYTF. CDR3 DNA: TGCGCCAGCAGCCGATCATCAGACGGGTCTAACTATGGCTACACCTTC.

V and J are TRBV7-9 and TRBJ1-2; D call uncertain. The CDR3 is 14 amino acids. Looked up from germline, CDR1 is SEHNR and CDR2 is FQNEAQ (reference sequence). Trimming took 2 bases from V and 4 from J, leaving 11 bases between them. The CDR3 sequence: CASSLSGARYGYTF. The CDR3 DNA follows: TGTGCCAGCAGCTTATCTGGTGCCCGCTATGGCTACACCTTC.

J is TRBJ2-7 and V is TRBV7-2; D is perhaps TRBD1 or TRBD2 (5 bases each). The V gene's germline CDR1 is SGHTA and CDR2 FQGNSA. CDR3 length: 14 amino acids. The ends were cut back, 5 bases at V and 4 bases at J, with 15 bases in the middle. The CDR3 reads CASSPGASLYEQYF. The CDR3 DNA sequence: TGTGCCAGCAGCCCCGGGGCCAGTTTGTACGAGCAGTACTTC.

V gene TRBV3-2 combines with J gene TRBJ1-2; the listed D gene, TRBD1, was not tested against the DNA. TRBV3-2 is classified as a pseudogene. This CDR3 comprises 17 residues. This CDR3 is CASSQTPGQGGADGYTF. The CDR3 DNA reads as TGTGCCAGCAGCCAAACCCCGGGACAGGGTGGAGCAGATGGCTACACCTTC.

This clonotype was picked up a small number of times. The CDR3, as DNA: TGTGCCAGCAGCTTAGGGTGGGATGAGCAGTTCTTC. Its protein is CASSLGWDEQFF. The chain links TRBV5-6 to TRBJ2-1; D remains unclear. The CDR3 is 12 amino acids. CDR1 SGHDT and CDR2 YYEEEE come from the germline V gene. The germline V and J ends were trimmed by 2 bases and 8 bases, with 8 bases remaining between them.

The chain couples TRBV19 to TRBJ2-5; D not resolved. This CDR3 comprises 13 residues. The germline V gene encodes CDR1 LNHDA and CDR2 SQIVND (reference sequence). Trimming removed 6 bases at V and 2 bases at J, with 10 bases between. The CDR3: CASRVNMQETQYF. CDR3 DNA: TGTGCCAGTAGGGTCAACATGCAAGAGACCCAGTACTTC.

This chain joins TRBV20-1 and TRBJ2-7; 7 bases fit TRBD1. This CDR3 is 13 amino acids long. The V gene's germline CDR1 is DFQATT and CDR2 SNEGSKA (reference sequence). Unmatched junction bases numbered 2, after V lost 3 bases and J lost 0 bases. The CDR3 bases are TGCAGTGCTAGGGGACAGATCTCCTACGAGCAGTACTTC. Its protein product is CSARGQISYEQYF.

This clonotype appeared a few times. The chain is built from TRBV30 and TRBJ2-1, with 8 bases that match TRBD2. Germline CDR1 reads GTSNPN; CDR2 reads SVGIG (reference sequence). CDR3 length: 15 residues. Trimming took 4 bases from V and 7 from J; bases not matched to a gene: 12. The chain's CDR3 is CAWTDGTSLGNEQFF. The CDR3 DNA is TGTGCCTGGACCGACGGGACTAGTCTTGGAAATGAGCAGTTCTTC. The full variable domain, rest sourced from reference TRBV30 and TRBJ2-1, is SQTIHQWPATLVQPVGSPLSLECTVEGTSNPNLYWYRQAAGRGLQLLFYSVGIGQISSEVPQNLSASRPQDRQFILSSKKLLLSDSGFYLCAWTDGTSLGNEQFFGPGTRLTVL.

The chain joins TRBV2 to TRBJ2-7, with 11 positions matching TRBD1. The CDR3 runs 14 residues. J lost 2 bases, V lost 6 bases, and 3 bases had no gene match. Germline lookup yields CDR1 SNHLY and CDR2 FYNNEI. For the CDR3, the DNA is TGTGCCAGCAGGCCGGGACAGGGGGCCTACGAGCAGTACTTC. Residues: CASRPGQGAYEQYF.